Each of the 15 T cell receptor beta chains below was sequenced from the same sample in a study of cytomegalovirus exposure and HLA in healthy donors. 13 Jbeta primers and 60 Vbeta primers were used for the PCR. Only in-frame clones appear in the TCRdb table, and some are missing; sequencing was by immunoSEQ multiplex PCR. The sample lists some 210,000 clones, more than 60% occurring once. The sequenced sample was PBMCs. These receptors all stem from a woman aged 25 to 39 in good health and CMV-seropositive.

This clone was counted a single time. CDR3 amino acids: CASSLKRGTMNTGELFF. CDR3 bases: TGTGCCAGCAGCTTAAAGAGGGGGACTATGAACACCGGGGAGCTGTTTTTT. The J gene is TRBJ2-2, the V gene TRBV11-2, with D perhaps TRBD2 (7 bases). Germline CDR1 reads SGHAT; CDR2 reads FQNNGV. The CDR3 consists of 17 residues. The V end lost 2 bases, the J end lost 1 base, and 14 bases lay between the germline ends.

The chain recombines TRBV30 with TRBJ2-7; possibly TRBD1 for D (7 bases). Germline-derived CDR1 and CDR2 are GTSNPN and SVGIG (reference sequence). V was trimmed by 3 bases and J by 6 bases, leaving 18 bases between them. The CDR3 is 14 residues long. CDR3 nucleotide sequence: TGTGCCTGGAGGCCTGCGGGACAGCACGGCGAGCAGTACTTC. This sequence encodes CAWRPAGQHGEQYF.

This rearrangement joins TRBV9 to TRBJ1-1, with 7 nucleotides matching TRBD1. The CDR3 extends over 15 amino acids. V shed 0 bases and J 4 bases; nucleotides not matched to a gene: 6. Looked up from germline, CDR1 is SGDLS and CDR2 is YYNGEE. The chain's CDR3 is CASSVGGTVVTEAFF. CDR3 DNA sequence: TGTGCCAGCAGCGTAGGTGGGACAGTGGTCACTGAAGCTTTCTTT. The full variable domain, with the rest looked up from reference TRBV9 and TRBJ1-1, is DSGVTQTPKHLITATGQRVTLRCSPRSGDLSVYWYQQSLDQGLQFLIQYYNGEERAKGNILERFSAQQFPDLHSELNLSSLELGDSALYFCASSVGGTVVTEAFFGQGTRLTVV.

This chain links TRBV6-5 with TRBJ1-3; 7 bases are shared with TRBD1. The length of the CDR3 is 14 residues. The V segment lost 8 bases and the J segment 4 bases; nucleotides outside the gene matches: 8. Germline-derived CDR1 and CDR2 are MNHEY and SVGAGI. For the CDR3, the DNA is TGTGCCAGCCACAGGGGCCAAGCCGGAAACACCATATATTTT. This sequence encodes CASHRGQAGNTIYF.

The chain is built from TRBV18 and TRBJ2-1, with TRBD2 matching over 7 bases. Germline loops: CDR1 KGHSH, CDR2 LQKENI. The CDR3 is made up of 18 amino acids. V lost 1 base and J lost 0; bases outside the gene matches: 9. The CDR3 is CASSPLASGTNSYNEQFF. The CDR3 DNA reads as TGTGCCAGCTCACCACTGGCTAGCGGAACTAACTCCTACAATGAGCAGTTCTTC. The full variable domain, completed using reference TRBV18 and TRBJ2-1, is NAGVMQNPRHLVRRRGQEARLRCSPMKGHSHVYWYRQLPEEGLKFMVYLQKENIIDESGMPKERFSAEFPKEGPSILRIQQVVRGDSAAYFCASSPLASGTNSYNEQFFGPGTRLTVL.

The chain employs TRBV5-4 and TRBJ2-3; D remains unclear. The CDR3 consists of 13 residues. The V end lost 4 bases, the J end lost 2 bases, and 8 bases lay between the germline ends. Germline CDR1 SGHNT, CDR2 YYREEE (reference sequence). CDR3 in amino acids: CASSLRLTDTQYF. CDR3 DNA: TGTGCCAGCAGCCTGAGACTCACAGATACGCAGTATTTT. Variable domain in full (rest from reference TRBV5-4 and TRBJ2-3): ETGVTQSPTHLIKTRGQQVTLRCSSQSGHNTVSWYQQALGQGPQFIFQYYREEENGRGNFPPRFSGLQFPNYSSELNVNALELDDSALYLCASSLRLTDTQYFGPGTRLTVL.

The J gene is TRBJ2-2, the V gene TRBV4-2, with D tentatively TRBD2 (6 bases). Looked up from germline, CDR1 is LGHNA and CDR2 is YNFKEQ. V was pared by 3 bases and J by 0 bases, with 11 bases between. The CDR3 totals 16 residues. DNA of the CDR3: TGTGCCAGCAGCCATTTTCCGGGGGCGAACACCGGGGAGCTGTTTTTT. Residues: CASSHFPGANTGELFF.

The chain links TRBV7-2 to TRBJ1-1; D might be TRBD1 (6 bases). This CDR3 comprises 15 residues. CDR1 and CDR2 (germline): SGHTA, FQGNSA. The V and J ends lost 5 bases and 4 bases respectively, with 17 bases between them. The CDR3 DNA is TGTGCCAGCAGCGCCCCCCTAGGGGGTTCCACTGAAGCTTTCTTT. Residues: CASSAPLGGSTEAFF.

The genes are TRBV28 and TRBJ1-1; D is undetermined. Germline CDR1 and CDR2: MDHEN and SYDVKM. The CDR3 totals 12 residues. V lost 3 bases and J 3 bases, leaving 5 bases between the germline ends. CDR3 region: CASSFRDTEAFF. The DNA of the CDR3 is TGTGCCAGCAGTTTCCGAGACACTGAAGCTTTCTTT.

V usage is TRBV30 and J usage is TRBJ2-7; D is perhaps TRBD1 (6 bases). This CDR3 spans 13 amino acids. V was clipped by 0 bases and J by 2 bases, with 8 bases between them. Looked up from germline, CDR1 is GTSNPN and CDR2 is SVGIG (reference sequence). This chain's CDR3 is CAWSVRTAYEQYF. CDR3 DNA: TGTGCCTGGAGTGTACGGACAGCCTACGAGCAGTACTTC.

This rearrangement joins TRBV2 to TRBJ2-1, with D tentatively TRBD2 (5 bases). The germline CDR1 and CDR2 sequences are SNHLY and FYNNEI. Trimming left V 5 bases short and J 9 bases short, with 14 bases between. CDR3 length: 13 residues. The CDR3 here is CASSTRSATEQFF. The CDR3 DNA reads TGTGCCAGCAGTACCCGTAGCGCCACTGAGCAGTTCTTC.

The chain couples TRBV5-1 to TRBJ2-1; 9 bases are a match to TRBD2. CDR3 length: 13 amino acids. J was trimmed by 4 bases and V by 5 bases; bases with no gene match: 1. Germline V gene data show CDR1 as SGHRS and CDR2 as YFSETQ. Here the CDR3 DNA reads TGCGCCAGCAGACTAGCGGGTTACAATGAGCAGTTCTTC. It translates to CASRLAGYNEQFF.

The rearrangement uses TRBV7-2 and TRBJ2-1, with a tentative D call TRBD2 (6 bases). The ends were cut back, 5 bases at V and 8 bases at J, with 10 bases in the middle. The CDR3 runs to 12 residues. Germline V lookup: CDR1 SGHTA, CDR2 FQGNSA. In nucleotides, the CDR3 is TGTGCCAGCAGCCAGCGGGTCTATGAGCAGTTCTTC. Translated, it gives CASSQRVYEQFF.

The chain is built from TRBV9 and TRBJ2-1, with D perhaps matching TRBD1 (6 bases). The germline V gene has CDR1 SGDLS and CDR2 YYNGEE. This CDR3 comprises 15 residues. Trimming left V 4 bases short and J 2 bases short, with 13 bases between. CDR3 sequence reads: CASSPHQGPYNEQFF. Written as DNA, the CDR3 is TGTGCCAGCAGCCCACACCAGGGGCCCTACAATGAGCAGTTCTTC.

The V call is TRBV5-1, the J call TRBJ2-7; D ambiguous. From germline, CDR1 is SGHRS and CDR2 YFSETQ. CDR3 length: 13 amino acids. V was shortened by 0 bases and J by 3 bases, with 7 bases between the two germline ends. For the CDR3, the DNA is TGCGCCAGCAGCTTGGCCCCGGGCTACGAGCAGTACTTC. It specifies CASSLAPGYEQYF.